This TCR beta chain was found in a study of PD-1 blockade in mismatch repair-deficient tumors. General observations from the study: Rapid post-treatment expansion, then contraction, generally preceding radiologic response, marked tumor-resident clones.

Notes on this clone: Its antigen is as yet unknown.

TCRdb's copy holds only in-frame clones and misses some; the assay was immunoSEQ multiplex PCR. The table lists 45,000 to 55,000 clones, roughly 80% of them singletons. All patients were mismatch repair deficient, assessed by either PCR or immunohistochemistry. The CDR3 sequence is 16 residues long. Germline V gives CDR1 ENHRY, CDR2 SYGVKD. V shed 0 bases, J shed 3 bases, and the junction held 2 bases outside the gene matches. The chain uses TRBV10-3 and TRBJ2-3; 11 bases agree with TRBD2. Sequencing was performed on peripheral blood, taken less than 21 weeks after starting pembrolizumab. The TCR originated in an adult with mismatch repair-deficient cancer. CDR3: CAISESRTSGTDTQYF. The CDR3 bases are TGTGCCATCAGTGAGTCCCGGACTAGCGGGACAGATACGCAGTATTTT.